The entry below gives a single T cell receptor beta chain sequence along with its context. Its antigen is not known. The entry originates in a study of glioma-infiltrating T cells after dendritic cell vaccination. Study in general: Autologous tumor lysate-pulsed dendritic cell vaccination was given between the early 2000s and the early 2010s.

Points from the study as a whole: Estimated pretreatment TIL content predicted outcome after dendritic cell vaccination.

Before vaccination, two weeks after the third vaccination, and at progression, PBMC were collected. This table comes from immunoSEQ multiplex PCR, and its TCRdb copy is limited to in-frame clones, with some not included. Among approximately 84,000 clones listed, about nine tenths were seen once. This CDR3 region has 17 residues. Germline lookup yields CDR1 SEHNR and CDR2 FQNEAQ (reference sequence). V lost 5 bases and J lost 0; bases outside the gene matches: 13. The V call is TRBV7-9, the J call TRBJ2-7, with 7 nucleotides matching TRBD2. Sequenced here: blood, sampled before dendritic cell vaccination. The receptor comes from a human donor with glioblastoma. CDR3 nucleotides: TGTGCCAGCAGCCCTAGTCCCTGGGGGGGGGACTCCTACGAGCAGTACTTC. This gives the protein CASSPSPWGGDSYEQYF. The variable domain in full, with the rest retrieved from reference TRBV7-9 and TRBJ2-7, is DTGVSQNPRHKITKRGQNVTFRCDPISEHNRLYWYRQTLGQGPEFLTYFQNEAQLEKSRLLSDRFSAERPKGSFSTLEIQRTEQGDSAMYLCASSPSPWGGDSYEQYFGPGTRLTVT.